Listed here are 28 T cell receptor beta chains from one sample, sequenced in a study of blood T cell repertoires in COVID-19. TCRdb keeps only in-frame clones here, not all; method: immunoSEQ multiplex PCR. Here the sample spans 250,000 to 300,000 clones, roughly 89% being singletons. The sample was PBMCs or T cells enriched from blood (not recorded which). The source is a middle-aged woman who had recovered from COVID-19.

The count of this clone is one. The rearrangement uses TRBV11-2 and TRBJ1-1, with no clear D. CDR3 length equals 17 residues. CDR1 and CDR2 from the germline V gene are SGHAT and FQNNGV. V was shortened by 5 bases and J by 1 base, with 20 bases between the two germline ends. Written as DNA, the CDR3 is TGTGCCAGCAGCCCGGGTCTGAGAACTTCCAAGAACACTGAAGCTTTCTTT. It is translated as CASSPGLRTSKNTEAFF.

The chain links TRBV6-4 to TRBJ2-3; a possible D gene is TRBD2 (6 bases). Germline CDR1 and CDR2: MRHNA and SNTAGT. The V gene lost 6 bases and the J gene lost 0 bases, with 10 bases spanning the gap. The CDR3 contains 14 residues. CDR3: CASSTGTSTDTQYF. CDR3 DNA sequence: TGTGCCAGCAGCACCGGGACTAGCACAGATACGCAGTATTTT.

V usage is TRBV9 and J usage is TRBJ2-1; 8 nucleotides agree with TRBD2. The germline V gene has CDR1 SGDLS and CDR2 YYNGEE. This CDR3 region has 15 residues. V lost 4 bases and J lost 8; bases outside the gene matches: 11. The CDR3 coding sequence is TGTGCCAGCAGCCCCCTAGGCGCGGGAGGTGATGAGCAGTTCTTC. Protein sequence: CASSPLGAGGDEQFF.

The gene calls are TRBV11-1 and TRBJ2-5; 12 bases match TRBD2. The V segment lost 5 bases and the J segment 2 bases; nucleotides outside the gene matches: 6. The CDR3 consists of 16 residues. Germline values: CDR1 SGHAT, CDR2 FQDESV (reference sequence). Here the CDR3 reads CASSPTSGRLQETQYF. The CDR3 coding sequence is TGTGCCAGCAGCCCCACTAGCGGGAGGTTACAAGAGACCCAGTACTTC.

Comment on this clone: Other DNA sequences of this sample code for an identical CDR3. The DNA for the CDR3 is TGTGCCAGCAGCTTAACTAGCGGGAGCACAGATACGCAGTATTTT. Translating gives CASSLTSGSTDTQYF. The chain couples TRBV7-9 to TRBJ2-3, with 9 bases aligning to TRBD2. The CDR3 has 15 residues. CDR1 and CDR2 from the germline V gene are SEHNR and FQNEAQ (reference sequence). Unmatched junction bases numbered 0, after V lost 2 bases and J lost 0 bases.

CDR3 DNA sequence: TGCGCCAGCAGCCAAGATCTTCTGGCAGGCTGGAATTCACCCCTCCACTTT. Translated: CASSQDLLAGWNSPLHF. This chain joins TRBV4-1 and TRBJ1-6; D unclear. With 0 bases removed from V and 7 bases from J, the gap between germline ends came to 16 bases. CDR1 is MGHRA and CDR2 is YSYEKL in the germline V gene. There are 17 residues in the CDR3.

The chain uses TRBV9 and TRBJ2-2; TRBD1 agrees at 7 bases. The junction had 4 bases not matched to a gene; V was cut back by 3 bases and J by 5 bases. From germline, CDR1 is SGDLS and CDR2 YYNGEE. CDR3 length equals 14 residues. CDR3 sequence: CASSATGLTGELFF. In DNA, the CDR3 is TGTGCCAGCAGCGCGACAGGGTTGACCGGGGAGCTGTTTTTT.

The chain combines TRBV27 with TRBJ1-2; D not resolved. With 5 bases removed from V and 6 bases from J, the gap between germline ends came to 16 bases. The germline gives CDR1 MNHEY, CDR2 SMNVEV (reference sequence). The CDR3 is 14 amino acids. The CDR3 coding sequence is TGTGCCAGCAGTCGCACCCAGCGGAGGGATGGCTACACCTTC. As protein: CASSRTQRRDGYTF.

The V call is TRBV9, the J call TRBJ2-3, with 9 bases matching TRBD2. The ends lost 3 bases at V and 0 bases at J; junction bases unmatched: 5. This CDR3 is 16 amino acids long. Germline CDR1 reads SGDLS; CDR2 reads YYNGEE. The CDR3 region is CASSATSGTSTDTQYF. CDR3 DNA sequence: TGTGCCAGCAGCGCGACTAGCGGCACTAGCACAGATACGCAGTATTTT.

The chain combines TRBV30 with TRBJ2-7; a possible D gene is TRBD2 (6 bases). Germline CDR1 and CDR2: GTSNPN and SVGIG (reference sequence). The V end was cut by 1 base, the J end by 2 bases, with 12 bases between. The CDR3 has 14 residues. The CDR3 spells CAWSARDFPYEQYF. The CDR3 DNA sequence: TGTGCCTGGAGTGCCCGGGACTTCCCCTACGAGCAGTACTTC.

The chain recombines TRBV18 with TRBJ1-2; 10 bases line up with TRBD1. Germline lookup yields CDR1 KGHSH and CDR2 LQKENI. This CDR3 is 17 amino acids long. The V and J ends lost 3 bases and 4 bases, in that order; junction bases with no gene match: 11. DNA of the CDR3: TGTGCCAGCTCACCGAATTCGGACAGGGGGTTAGCCTATGGCTACACCTTC. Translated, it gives CASSPNSDRGLAYGYTF.

The CDR3 bases are TGTGCCAGCAGTAGAGGCCTCAATCAGCCCCAGCATTTT. Protein product: CASSRGLNQPQHF. The chain recombines TRBV2 with TRBJ1-5; D uncertain. This CDR3 is 13 amino acids long. Trimming took 5 bases from V and 3 from J, leaving 8 bases between them. Germline CDR1 reads SNHLY; CDR2 reads FYNNEI.

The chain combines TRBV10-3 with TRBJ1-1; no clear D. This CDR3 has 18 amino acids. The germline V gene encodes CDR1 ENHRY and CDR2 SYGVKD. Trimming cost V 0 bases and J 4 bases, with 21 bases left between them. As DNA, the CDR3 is TGTGCCATCAGTGAGTCTTATTCAGGAGGGCGGGCCAGCACTGAAGCTTTCTTT. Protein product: CAISESYSGGRASTEAFF.

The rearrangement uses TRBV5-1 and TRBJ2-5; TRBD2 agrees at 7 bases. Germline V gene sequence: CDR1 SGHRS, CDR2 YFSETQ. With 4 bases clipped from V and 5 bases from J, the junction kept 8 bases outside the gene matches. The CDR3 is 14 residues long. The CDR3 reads CASSPGSGVETQYF. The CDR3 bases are TGCGCCAGCAGCCCGGGGAGCGGGGTGGAGACCCAGTACTTC.

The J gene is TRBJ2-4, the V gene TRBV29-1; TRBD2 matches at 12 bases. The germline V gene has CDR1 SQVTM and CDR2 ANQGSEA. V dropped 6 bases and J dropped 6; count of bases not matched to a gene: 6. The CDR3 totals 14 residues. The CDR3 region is CSVTGGLAGNIQYF. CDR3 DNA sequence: TGCAGCGTCACAGGGGGACTAGCGGGAAACATTCAGTACTTC.

For the CDR3, the DNA is TGTGCCAGCAGCTCATACACCGAACGCCTAGATGGCTACACCTTC. Translation: CASSSYTERLDGYTF. The J gene is TRBJ1-2, the V gene TRBV7-2; D uncertain. The CDR3 consists of 15 residues. Germline CDR1 SGHTA, CDR2 FQGNSA. V was pared by 4 bases and J by 6 bases, with 18 bases between.

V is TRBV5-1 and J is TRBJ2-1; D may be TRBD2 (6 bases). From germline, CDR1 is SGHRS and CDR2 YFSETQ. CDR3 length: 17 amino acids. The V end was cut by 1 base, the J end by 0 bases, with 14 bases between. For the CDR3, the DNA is TGCGCCAGCAGCTTGCCTAAACTAGCCAACTCCTACAATGAGCAGTTCTTC. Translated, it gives CASSLPKLANSYNEQFF.

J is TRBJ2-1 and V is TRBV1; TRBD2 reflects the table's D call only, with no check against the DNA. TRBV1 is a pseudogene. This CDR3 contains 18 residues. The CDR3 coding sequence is TGCACCAGCAGCCCCGGGACTAGCGGGATGAGCTCCTACAATGAGCAGTTCTTC. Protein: CTSSPGTSGMSSYNEQFF.

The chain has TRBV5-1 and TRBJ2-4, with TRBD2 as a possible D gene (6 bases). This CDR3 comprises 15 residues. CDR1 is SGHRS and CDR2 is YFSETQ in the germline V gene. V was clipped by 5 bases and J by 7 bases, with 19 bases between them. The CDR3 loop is CASSWARWGRNIQYF. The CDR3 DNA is TGCGCCAGCAGTTGGGCAAGGTGGGGGAGGAACATTCAGTACTTC.

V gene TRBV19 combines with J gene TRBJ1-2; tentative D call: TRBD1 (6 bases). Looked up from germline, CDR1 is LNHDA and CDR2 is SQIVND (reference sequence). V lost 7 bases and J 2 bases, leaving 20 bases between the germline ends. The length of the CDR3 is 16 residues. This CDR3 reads CASTTRPAGVNYGYTF. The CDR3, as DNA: TGTGCCAGTACCACCCGCCCGGCAGGGGTGAACTATGGCTACACCTTC.

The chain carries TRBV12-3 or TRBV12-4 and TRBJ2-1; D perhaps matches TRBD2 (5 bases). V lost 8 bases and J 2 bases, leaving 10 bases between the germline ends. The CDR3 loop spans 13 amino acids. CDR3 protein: CASALGAYNEQFF. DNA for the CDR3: TGTGCCAGCGCATTGGGAGCCTACAATGAGCAGTTCTTC.

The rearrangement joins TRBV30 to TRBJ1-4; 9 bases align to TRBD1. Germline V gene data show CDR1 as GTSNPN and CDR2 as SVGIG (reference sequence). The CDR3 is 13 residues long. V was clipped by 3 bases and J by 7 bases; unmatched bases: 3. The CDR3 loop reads CAWRATGGEKLFF. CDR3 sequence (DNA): TGTGCCTGGAGAGCGACAGGGGGTGAAAAACTGTTTTTT.

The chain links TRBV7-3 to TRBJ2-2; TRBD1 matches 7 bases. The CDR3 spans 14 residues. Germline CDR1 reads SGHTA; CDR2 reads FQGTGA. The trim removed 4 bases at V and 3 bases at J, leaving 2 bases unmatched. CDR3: CASSSGQHTGELFF. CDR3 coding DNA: TGTGCCAGCAGCTCGGGACAGCACACCGGGGAGCTGTTTTTT.

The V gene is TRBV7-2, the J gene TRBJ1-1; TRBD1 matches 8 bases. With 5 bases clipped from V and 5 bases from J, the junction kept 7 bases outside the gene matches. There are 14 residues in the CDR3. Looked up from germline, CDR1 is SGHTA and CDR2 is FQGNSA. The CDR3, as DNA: TGTGCCAGCAGCCGGGCGGGACAGGCTACTGAAGCTTTCTTT. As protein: CASSRAGQATEAFF.

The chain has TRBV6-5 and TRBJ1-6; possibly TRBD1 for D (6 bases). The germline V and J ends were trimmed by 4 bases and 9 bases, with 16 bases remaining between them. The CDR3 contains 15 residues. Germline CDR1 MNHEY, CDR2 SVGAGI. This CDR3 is CASSFGQGTGSPLHF. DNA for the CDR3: TGTGCCAGCAGTTTCGGGCAGGGGACGGGTTCACCCCTCCACTTT.

The CDR3 protein is CSASANEGVRSNQPQHF. The CDR3 nucleotides are TGCAGTGCTAGTGCCAATGAGGGGGTGAGGAGCAATCAGCCCCAGCATTTT. The chain has TRBV20-1 and TRBJ1-5; D possibly corresponds to TRBD1 (6 bases). Trimming took off 3 bases at V and 1 base at J, with 19 bases between the two ends. This CDR3 is 17 amino acids long. Germline V gives CDR1 DFQATT, CDR2 SNEGSKA (reference sequence).

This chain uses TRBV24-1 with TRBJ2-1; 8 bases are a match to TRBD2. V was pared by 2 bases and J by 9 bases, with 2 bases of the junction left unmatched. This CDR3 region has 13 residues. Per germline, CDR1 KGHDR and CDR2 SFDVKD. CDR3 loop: CATSDWSGGEQFF. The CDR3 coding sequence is TGTGCCACCAGTGATTGGAGCGGGGGTGAGCAGTTCTTC.

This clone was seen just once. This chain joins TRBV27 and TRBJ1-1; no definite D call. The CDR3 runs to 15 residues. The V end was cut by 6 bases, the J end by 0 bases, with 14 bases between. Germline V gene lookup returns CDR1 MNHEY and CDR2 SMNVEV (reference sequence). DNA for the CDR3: TGTGCCAGCAGCTCACTGAGGGTGATGAACACTGAAGCTTTCTTT. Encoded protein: CASSSLRVMNTEAFF.